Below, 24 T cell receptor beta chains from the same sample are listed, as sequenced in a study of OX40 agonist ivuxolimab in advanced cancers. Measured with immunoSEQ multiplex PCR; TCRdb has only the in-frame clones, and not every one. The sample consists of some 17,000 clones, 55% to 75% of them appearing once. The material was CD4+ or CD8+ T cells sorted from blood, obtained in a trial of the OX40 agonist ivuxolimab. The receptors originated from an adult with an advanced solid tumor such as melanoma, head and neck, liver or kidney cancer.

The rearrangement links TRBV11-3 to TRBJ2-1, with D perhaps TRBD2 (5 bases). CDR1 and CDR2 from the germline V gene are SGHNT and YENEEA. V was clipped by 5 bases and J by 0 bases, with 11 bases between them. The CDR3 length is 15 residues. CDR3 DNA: TGTGCCAGCAGCCCGGACTTTAGCTCCTACAATGAGCAGTTCTTC. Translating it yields CASSPDFSSYNEQFF.

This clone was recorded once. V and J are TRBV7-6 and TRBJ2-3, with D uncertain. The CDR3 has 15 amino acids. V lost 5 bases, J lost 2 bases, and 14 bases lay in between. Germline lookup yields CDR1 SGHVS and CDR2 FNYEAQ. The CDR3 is CASSPAPVYTDTQYF. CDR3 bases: TGTGCCAGCAGCCCAGCACCGGTTTACACAGATACGCAGTATTTT.

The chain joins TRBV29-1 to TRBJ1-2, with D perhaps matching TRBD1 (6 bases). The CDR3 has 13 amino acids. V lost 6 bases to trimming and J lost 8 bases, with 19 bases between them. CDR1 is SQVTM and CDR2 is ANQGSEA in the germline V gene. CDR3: CSVDSRGAKGYTF. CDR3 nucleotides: TGCAGCGTCGATAGTCGGGGGGCAAAAGGCTACACCTTC.

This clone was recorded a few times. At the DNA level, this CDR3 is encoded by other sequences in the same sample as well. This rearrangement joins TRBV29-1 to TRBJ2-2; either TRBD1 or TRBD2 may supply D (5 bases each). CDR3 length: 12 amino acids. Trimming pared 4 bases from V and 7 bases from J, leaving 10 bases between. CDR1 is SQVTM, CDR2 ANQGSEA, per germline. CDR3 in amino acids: CSVVSGSGELFF. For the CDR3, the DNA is TGCAGCGTTGTTTCAGGGAGCGGGGAGCTGTTTTTT.

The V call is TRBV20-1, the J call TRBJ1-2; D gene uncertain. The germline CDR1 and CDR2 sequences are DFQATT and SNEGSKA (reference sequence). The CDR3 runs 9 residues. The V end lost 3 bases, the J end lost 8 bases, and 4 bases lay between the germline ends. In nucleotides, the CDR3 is TGCAGTGCTAGGGAGGGCTACACCTTC. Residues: CSAREGYTF.

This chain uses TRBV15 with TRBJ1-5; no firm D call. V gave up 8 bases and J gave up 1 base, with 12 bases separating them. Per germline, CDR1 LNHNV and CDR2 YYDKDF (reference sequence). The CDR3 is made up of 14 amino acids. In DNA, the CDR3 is TGTGCCACCCAGAAGGATTTAAGCAATCAGCCCCAGCATTTT. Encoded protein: CATQKDLSNQPQHF.

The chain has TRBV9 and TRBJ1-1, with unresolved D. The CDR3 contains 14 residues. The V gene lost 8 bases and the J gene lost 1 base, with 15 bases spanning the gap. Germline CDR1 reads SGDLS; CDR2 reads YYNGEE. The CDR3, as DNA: TGTGCCAGTAGTACCTCGAGGCGGAACACTGAAGCTTTCTTT. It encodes CASSTSRRNTEAFF.

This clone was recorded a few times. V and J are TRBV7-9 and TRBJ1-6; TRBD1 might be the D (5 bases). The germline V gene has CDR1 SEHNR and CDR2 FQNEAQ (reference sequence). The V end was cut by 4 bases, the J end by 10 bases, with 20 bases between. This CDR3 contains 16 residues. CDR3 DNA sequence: TGTGCCAGCAGCTCGAAGGGGTTCGGACCGGTCTCACCCCTCCACTTT. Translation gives CASSSKGFGPVSPLHF.

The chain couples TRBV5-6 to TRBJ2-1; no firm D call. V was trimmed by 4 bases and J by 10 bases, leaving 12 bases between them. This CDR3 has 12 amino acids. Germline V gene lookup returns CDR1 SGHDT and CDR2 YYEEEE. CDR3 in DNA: TGTGCCAGCAGCCGGGCGGTCGGGGAGCAGTTCTTC. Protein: CASSRAVGEQFF.

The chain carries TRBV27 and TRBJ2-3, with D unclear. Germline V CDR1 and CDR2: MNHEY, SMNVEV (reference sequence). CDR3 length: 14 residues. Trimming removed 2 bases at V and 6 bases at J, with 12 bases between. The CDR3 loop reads CASSLEPRADTQYF. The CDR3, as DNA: TGTGCCAGCAGTTTAGAGCCCCGGGCCGATACGCAGTATTTT.

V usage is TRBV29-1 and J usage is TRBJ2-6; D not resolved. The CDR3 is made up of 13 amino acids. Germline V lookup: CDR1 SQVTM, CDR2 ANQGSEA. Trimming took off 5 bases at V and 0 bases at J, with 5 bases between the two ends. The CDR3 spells CSVRFSGANVLTF. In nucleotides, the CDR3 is TGCAGCGTTCGTTTCTCTGGGGCCAACGTCCTGACTTTC.

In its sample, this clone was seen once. CDR3 sequence reads: CAWSENTGELFF. DNA of the CDR3: TGTGCCTGGAGTGAGAACACCGGGGAGCTGTTTTTT. This sequence joins TRBV30 and TRBJ2-2, with D hard to call. The germline V and J ends were trimmed by 1 base and 1 base, with 1 base remaining between them. The germline CDR1 and CDR2 sequences are GTSNPN and SVGIG (reference sequence). This CDR3 region has 12 residues.

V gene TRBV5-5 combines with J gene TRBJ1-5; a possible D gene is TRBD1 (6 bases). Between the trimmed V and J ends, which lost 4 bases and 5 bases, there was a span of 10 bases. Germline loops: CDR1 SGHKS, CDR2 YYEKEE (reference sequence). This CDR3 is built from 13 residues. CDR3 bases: TGTGCCAGCAGCCGGGACATTGATCAGCCCCAGCATTTT. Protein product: CASSRDIDQPQHF.

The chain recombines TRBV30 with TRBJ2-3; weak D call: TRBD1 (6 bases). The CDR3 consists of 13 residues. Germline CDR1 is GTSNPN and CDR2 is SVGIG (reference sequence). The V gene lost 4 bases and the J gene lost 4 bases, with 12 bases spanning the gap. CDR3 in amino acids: CAWTVRGSDTQYF. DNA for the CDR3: TGTGCCTGGACCGTCAGGGGATCAGATACGCAGTATTTT.

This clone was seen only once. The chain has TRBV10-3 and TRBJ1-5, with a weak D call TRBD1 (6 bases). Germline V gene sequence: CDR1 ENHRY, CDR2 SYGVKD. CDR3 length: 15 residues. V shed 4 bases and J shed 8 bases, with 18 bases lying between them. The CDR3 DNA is TGTGCCATCAGTGGGTCAGGCCCTCAGGGGAAGCCCCAGCATTTT. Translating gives CAISGSGPQGKPQHF.

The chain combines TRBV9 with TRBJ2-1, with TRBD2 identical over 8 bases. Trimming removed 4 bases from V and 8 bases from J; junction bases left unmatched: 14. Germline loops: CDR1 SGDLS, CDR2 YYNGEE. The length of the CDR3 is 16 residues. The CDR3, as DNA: TGTGCCAGCAGCTACCCCCTTGCGGGGGGCAGGGATGAGCAGTTCTTC. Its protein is CASSYPLAGGRDEQFF. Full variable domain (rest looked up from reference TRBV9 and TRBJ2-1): DSGVTQTPKHLITATGQRVTLRCSPRSGDLSVYWYQQSLDQGLQFLIQYYNGEERAKGNILERFSAQQFPDLHSELNLSSLELGDSALYFCASSYPLAGGRDEQFFGPGTRLTVL.

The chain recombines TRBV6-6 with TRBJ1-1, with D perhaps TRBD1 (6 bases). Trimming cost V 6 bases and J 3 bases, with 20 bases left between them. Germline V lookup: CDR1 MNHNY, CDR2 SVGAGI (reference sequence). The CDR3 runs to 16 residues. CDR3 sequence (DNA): TGTGCCAGCAGGCCTGGTTCGGGACACTGGGACACTGAAGCTTTCTTT. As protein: CASRPGSGHWDTEAFF.

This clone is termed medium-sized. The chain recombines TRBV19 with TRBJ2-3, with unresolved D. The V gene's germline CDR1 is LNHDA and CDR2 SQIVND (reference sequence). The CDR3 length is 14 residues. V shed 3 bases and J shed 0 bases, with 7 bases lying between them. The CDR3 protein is CASSIDTSTDTQYF. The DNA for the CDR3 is TGTGCCAGTAGTATTGACACTAGCACAGATACGCAGTATTTT.

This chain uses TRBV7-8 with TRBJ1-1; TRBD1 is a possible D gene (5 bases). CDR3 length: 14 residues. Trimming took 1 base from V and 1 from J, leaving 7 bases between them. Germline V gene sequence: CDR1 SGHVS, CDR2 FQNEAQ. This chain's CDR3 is CASSLDQGNTEAFF. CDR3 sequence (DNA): TGTGCCAGCAGCTTAGATCAGGGGAACACTGAAGCTTTCTTT.

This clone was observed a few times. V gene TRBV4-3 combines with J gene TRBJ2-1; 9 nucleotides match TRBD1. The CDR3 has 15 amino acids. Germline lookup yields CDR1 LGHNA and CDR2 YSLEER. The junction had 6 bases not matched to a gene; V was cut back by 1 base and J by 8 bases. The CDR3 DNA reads TGCGCCAGCAGCCAAGGGGACAGGGAGCACGATGAGCAGTTCTTC. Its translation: CASSQGDREHDEQFF.

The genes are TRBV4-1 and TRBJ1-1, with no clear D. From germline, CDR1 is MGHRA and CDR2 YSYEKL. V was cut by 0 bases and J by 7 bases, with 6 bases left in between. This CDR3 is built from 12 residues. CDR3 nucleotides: TGCGCCAGCAGCCAAGATAGGATTGAAGCTTTCTTT. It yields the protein CASSQDRIEAFF.

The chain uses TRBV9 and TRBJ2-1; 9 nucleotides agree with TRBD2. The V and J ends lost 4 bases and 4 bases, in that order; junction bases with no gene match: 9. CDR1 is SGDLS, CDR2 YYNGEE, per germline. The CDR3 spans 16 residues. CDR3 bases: TGTGCCAGCAGCCCTACGGAGACTAGCGGTTACAATGAGCAGTTCTTC. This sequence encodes CASSPTETSGYNEQFF.

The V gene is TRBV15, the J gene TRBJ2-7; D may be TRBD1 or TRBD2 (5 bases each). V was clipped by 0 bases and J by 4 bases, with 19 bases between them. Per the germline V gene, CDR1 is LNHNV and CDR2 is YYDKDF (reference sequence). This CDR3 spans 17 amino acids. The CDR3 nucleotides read TGTGCCACCAGCAGAGATCGCATTGGGACGGGAAAGTACGAGCAGTACTTC. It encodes CATSRDRIGTGKYEQYF.

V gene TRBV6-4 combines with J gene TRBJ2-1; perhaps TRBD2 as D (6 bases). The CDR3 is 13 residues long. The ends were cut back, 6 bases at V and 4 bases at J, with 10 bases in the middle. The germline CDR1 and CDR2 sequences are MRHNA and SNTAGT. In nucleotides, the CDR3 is TGTGCCAGCAGCGGGACTGGTTACAATGAGCAGTTCTTC. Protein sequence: CASSGTGYNEQFF.